This paragraph covers one T cell receptor (beta chain) sequence. Its antigen remains unidentified. There are no base qualities to consult, and no much larger clone falls within one base. These data are taken from a study of shared clonotypes between healthy human individuals (dated by TCRdb to 2019 to 2021). About the study as a whole: The cohort comprised two women and a few men aged 18 to 49 years. The study deeply sequenced blood TCR repertoires of about 5 healthy adults to estimate repertoire size and the extent of clonotype sharing between individuals. Per donor, leukapheresis produced somewhere between about 0.85 and 9.5 billion PBMCs. For each donor, CD4 naive and CD4 memory were each run on three plates, CD8 naive on two plates, and CD8 memory on one plate. Different laboratories and diverse techniques were used to prepare libraries and sequence TCR repertoires, to increase sequencing depth and limit assay-specific biases. Study-level results and caveats: Based on pairwise subsampling, the degree of clonotype sharing among donors was expected to be affected by sequencing depth. Because the study included only a small number of donors, the genetic and exposure-history diversity represented was limited. Even with the large sequencing depth, rarefaction of the sorted-subset datasets indicated that sequencing was incomplete. Sampling was restricted to blood, and TCR repertoires in tissue are likely to differ from TCR repertoires in blood. Compared with non-shared clonotypes, clonotypes shared by all four sorted-subset donors had higher generation probabilities. When a few donors were compared, the shared fraction of clonotypes was about 5% for naive CD4, 3.5% for naive CD8, 2% to 2.5% for memory CD4, and 0.4% for memory CD8. Naive subsets generally had larger estimated clonotype richness than memory subsets.

Using the deep immunoSEQ assay, multiplex PCR amplified TCR CDR3 regions from genomic DNA. Extracted genomic DNA from each cell subset was distributed evenly across all wells of several immunoSEQ 96-well plates, and each plate was treated as a replicate. For sorted subsets, about 0.2 ug genomic DNA, equal to tens of thousands of T cell genomes, was loaded into each replicate PCR. The purified libraries were quantified using a Qubit 3.0 fluorometer, sized with a Bioanalyzer 2100, and then quantified again using the KAPA Library Quantification kit. A separate single-read 150-cycle Illumina NextSeq 550 flow cell was used to sequence each immunoSEQ 96-well plate. The authors' analysis ran thus. Because the immunoSEQ output included only junctional sequences and no quality scores, the filtering could not be the same as the filtering used for full-length reads. To assign V/J genes and CDR3, sequences were annotated against IMGT germline references using PyIR, a Python wrapper for IgBLAST v1.9. Reads were removed for weak V/J assignments (E-value above 1e-6), missing CDR3, stop codons, out-of-frame junctions, or ambiguous translated residues. V3J clonotypes were defined by identical inferred V gene, J gene, and CDR3 amino acid sequence. To compute the percentage overlap between repertoires, the number of shared unique clonotypes was divided by the size of the smaller repertoire. Three approaches were used to assess repertoire richness: RTK rarefaction, the Chao1 estimator, and Recon v2.1 estimates of unobserved clonotypes. Generation probabilities for all TCRbeta clonotypes obtained by the gDNA method from a few donors were computed using OLGA. Imported from immuneACCESS, the table was reduced by TCRdb to in-frame sequences with V and J called. These copies leave out some clones; in studies compared against another copy, an unresolved V gene accounts for under half, and the cause of the remainder is not known. For V, J and clone size, that table is used; D and trimming come from the DNA. This sample comprises millions of clones, approximately 95% of them detected only once. The top ten constitute 0.13% of the sample.

As encoded in the germline V gene (reference sequence), CDR1 is SEHNR while CDR2 is FQNEAQ. Relative to germline, V is 5 bases shorter and J is 4 bases shorter, with 9 bases between their ends. CDR3 length: 14 amino acids, cysteine to phenylalanine. Left in the record is the CDR3 DNA by itself, 42 bases read in frame from the first base. Healthy HIV-negative adults with no recently reported acute infections or vaccinations were included as donors. Every donor was a Caucasian adult residing in Nashville, Tennessee, USA. CD4+ T cells were enriched by magnetic negative selection, after which naive cells were positively selected on CD45RA and the negative fraction was taken as the memory subset. Blood was collected by leukapheresis, and PBMCs were isolated by Ficoll-Histopaque density gradient centrifugation and then cryopreserved in liquid nitrogen vapor phase. Analytical flow cytometry was used to check the purity and quantity of each magnetically sorted T cell population. From each sorted fraction, genomic DNA was isolated and quantified by UV absorbance on a Nanodrop 2000c.

The sample taken for sequencing was naive CD4+ T cells sorted from blood. What the cell subset or site label conveys for this sample: CD45RA+ positively selected. This TCR came from a young man in good health. The chain links TRBV7-9 with TRBJ2-6; the D gene is unclear. The CDR3 region reads CASSAQVGANVLTF. The nucleotide sequence is TGTGCCAGCAGCGCCCAAGTGGGGGCCAACGTCCTGACTTTC.